Included here is one T cell receptor (beta chain) sequence, with context. One entry per CDR3 protein, called by TCRdb with MiXCR from the RT-PCR reads. The sample records more than 450,000 distinct CDR3 sequences, around 11% being singletons. This record comes from a study of response to subunit inactivated influenza vaccine. V shed 4 bases, J shed 4 bases, and the junction held 10 bases outside the gene matches. CDR3 length equals 16 residues. CDR1 and CDR2 (germline): SGHRS, YFSETQ. The same specimen was also included in a second study, on T cells expressing NK-cell markers. From that study: As the method of synthesis, 5'RACE template switching with UMIs yielded TCR beta cDNA.

The specimen was PBMCs from blood, collected on the day of vaccination. The receptor was isolated from a man aged 50-59 years who received an inactivated influenza vaccine. J is TRBJ2-3 and V is TRBV5-1, with 9 bases that match TRBD1. The CDR3 region is CASSVNTGGSADTQYF. CDR3 nucleotides: TGCGCCAGCAGCGTAAATACAGGGGGCAGCGCAGATACGCAGTATTTT.